Listed below are T cell receptor beta chains from one sample, sequenced in a study of blood T cell repertoires in COVID-19. The method was immunoSEQ multiplex PCR; TCRdb's version includes in-frame clones alone and lacks a portion of them. The sample records roughly 86,000 clones, approximately 80% being singletons. Sequencing was done on a sample of peripheral blood. The receptors come from a woman aged 70-85 years with acute or convalescent COVID-19. Both conserved end residues are part of each CDR3. The D gene is left open where the match is weak. The size field is filled for only some rows; it gives once, few, many or a size class.

TRBJ1-3 TRBD1 NA TRBV7-2 CASSPNRGPGNTIYF TGTGCCAGCAGCCCCAACAGGGGGCCTGGAAACACCATATATTTT
TRBJ1-5 TRBD1 NA TRBV18 CASSLKDRGVQPQHF TGTGCCAGCTCACTCAAAGACAGGGGCGTTCAGCCCCAGCATTTT
TRBJ2-7 TRBD1 NA TRBV11-3 CASSLGAGQGHYEQYF TGTGCCAGCAGCTTAGGGGCGGGACAGGGACACTACGAGCAGTACTTC
TRBJ2-2 NA NA TRBV5-1 CASSLGSLNTGELFF TGCGCCAGCAGCTTGGGCTCACTGAACACCGGGGAGCTGTTTTTT
TRBJ2-1 TRBD2 NA TRBV10-1 CASSESPGLAGANEQFF TGCGCCAGCAGTGAGTCGCCGGGACTAGCGGGAGCAAATGAGCAGTTCTTC
TRBJ2-3 NA NA TRBV3-1/TRBV3-2 CASSLQGSDTQYF TGTGCCAGCAGCCTACAGGGTTCAGATACGCAGTATTTT
TRBJ1-1 NA NA TRBV6-6 CASFPTVMNTEAFF TGTGCCAGCTTCCCGACAGTCATGAACACTGAAGCTTTCTTT
TRBJ1-1 NA NA TRBV19 CASSIEGRGEAFF TGTGCCAGTAGTATAGAGGGGAGGGGTGAAGCTTTCTTT
TRBJ2-7 NA NA TRBV5-6 CASSLVGDIAYEQYF TGTGCCAGCAGCTTGGTGGGGGACATCGCCTACGAGCAGTACTTC
TRBJ1-1 TRBD1 NA TRBV5-1 CASTRTGNTEAFF TGCGCCAGCACCCGGACAGGGAACACTGAAGCTTTCTTT
TRBJ1-1 NA NA TRBV28 CASSLSSRVTEAFF TGTGCCAGCAGTTTATCCAGTCGGGTCACTGAAGCTTTCTTT
TRBJ2-5 TRBD1 NA TRBV10-2 CASRTGTGGLETQYF TGCGCCAGCAGGACCGGGACAGGGGGCTTAGAGACCCAGTACTTC
TRBJ2-3 NA NA TRBV3-1/TRBV3-2 CASSQGLEEDTQYF TGTGCCAGCAGCCAAGGTCTGGAGGAGGATACGCAGTATTTT
TRBJ2-3 TRBD2 once TRBV27 CASSKPLAGVTDTQYF TGTGCCAGCAGCAAACCCCTAGCGGGGGTGACAGATACGCAGTATTTT
TRBJ1-2 NA NA TRBV6-6 CASSYSSSGGYTF TGTGCCAGCAGTTACTCGAGCTCGGGGGGCTACACCTTC
TRBJ1-2 NA NA TRBV5-1 CASSYFSSGSTNYGYTF TGCGCCAGCAGCTATTTCTCCTCAGGTTCGACTAACTATGGCTACACCTTC
TRBJ1-4 TRBD1 once TRBV5-4 CASSRDSQNEKLFF TGTGCCAGCAGCCGGGACAGTCAAAATGAAAAACTGTTTTTT
TRBJ1-2 TRBD1 NA TRBV19 CASSTGVTGYTF TGTGCCAGTAGCACAGGGGTTACTGGCTACACCTTC
TRBJ1-1 NA NA TRBV18 CASSRRDLNTEAFF TGTGCCAGCTCACGGAGGGACTTGAACACTGAAGCTTTCTTT
TRBJ1-1 NA NA TRBV3-1/TRBV3-2 CASSQDLQGREAFF TGTGCCAGCAGCCAAGACTTACAGGGTAGGGAAGCTTTCTTT
TRBJ1-3 NA NA TRBV16 CASSQFADGNTIYF TGTGCCAGCAGCCAATTCGCGGATGGAAACACCATATATTTT
TRBJ2-1 NA NA TRBV7-3 CASSFFVGGLGSEQFF TGTGCCAGCAGCTTTTTCGTGGGGGGGCTTGGATCTGAGCAGTTCTTC
TRBJ1-2 NA NA TRBV4-1 CASSQEPLTANYGYTF TGCGCCAGCAGCCAAGAACCCTTAACAGCAAACTATGGCTACACCTTC
TRBJ2-1 TRBD2 NA TRBV5-6 CASSFRLAGGNEQFF TGTGCCAGCAGCTTCAGACTAGCGGGGGGCAATGAGCAGTTCTTC
TRBJ2-3 NA once TRBV2 CASSLQGTLTDTQYF TGTGCCAGCAGTTTGCAGGGGACACTCACAGATACGCAGTATTTT
TRBJ2-2 TRBD1 NA TRBV7-3 CASASGGGGELFF TGTGCCAGCGCTTCAGGGGGCGGCGGGGAGCTGTTTTTT
TRBJ2-3 TRBD1 NA TRBV2 CASSKQGSTDTQYF TGTGCCAGCAGTAAACAGGGGAGCACAGATACGCAGTATTTT
TRBJ1-2 NA NA TRBV11-2 CASSLLTVGYTF TGTGCCAGCAGCTTACTTACGGTCGGCTACACCTTC
TRBJ2-5 TRBD2 once TRBV2 CASRPQVAGGETQYF TGTGCCAGCAGACCCCAGGTAGCGGGGGGGGAGACCCAGTACTTC
TRBJ1-1 NA NA TRBV18 CASSTGGGRTEAFF TGTGCCAGCTCCACCGGGGGGGGTAGAACTGAAGCTTTCTTT
TRBJ1-2 TRBD1 NA TRBV11-2 CASSRDAGTGNGYTF TGTGCCAGCAGCAGGGACGCCGGGACAGGGAACGGCTACACCTTC
TRBJ2-5 NA NA TRBV5-1 CASSLWPLSETQYF TGCGCCAGCAGCTTATGGCCCCTGTCGGAGACCCAGTACTTC
TRBJ1-5 NA NA TRBV2 CASTPDSRNQPQHF TGTGCCAGCACTCCGGACAGTCGCAATCAGCCCCAGCATTTT
TRBJ1-2 NA NA TRBV20-1 CSANRVVGYTF TGCAGTGCTAACAGGGTTGTTGGCTACACCTTC
TRBJ2-7 TRBD1 NA TRBV30 CAWTSRDRAYEQYF TGTGCCTGGACTAGCCGGGACAGGGCCTACGAGCAGTACTTC
TRBJ2-5 NA NA TRBV7-3 CASSHFGEETQYF TGTGCCAGCAGCCACTTCGGGGAGGAGACCCAGTACTTC
TRBJ2-1 TRBD1 NA TRBV10-1 CASSETQGFLSYNEQFF TGCGCCAGCAGTGAGACACAGGGGTTCCTCTCCTACAATGAGCAGTTCTTC